Listed below are T cell receptor beta chains from one sample, sequenced in a study of blood T cells in healthy people across ages. TCRdb re-derived calls from the 5' RACE reads in MiXCR, one entry per CDR3 protein. In the table there are roughly 1.6 million distinct CDR3 sequences, roughly 32% of which are singletons. The sequenced sample was blood. The receptors derive from a woman between 25 and 40 years old in good health. Each CDR3 is given with its conserved first and last residue. The D gene is left open where the match is weak. The listing skips clone size in some rows; elsewhere it reads once, few, many or a size class.

CDR3nt	CDR3aa	v_gene	abundance	d_gene	j_gene
TGTGCCAACAGTGACCTCGGACATTACGAGCAGTACTTC	CANSDLGHYEQYF	TRBV25-1	-	-	TRBJ2-7
TGTGCCATCAGTGAGTCCGGCCTGGAGACCCAGTACTTC	CAISESGLETQYF	TRBV10-3	few	-	TRBJ2-5
TGTGCCAGCTCAGTCCGACAGGGGCGCGACACTGAAGCTTTCTTT	CASSVRQGRDTEAFF	TRBV18	-	TRBD1	TRBJ1-1
TGTGCCAGCTCTGTCCGCCAGGGCCAAGAGACCCAGTACTTC	CASSVRQGQETQYF	TRBV18	few	-	TRBJ2-5
TGCAGTGCTAGAGGCGGGGCCTCCTACAATGAGCAGTTCTTC	CSARGGASYNEQFF	TRBV20-1	few	-	TRBJ2-1
TGTGCCAGCCGAAACCCAGGGGAAGGGGGCTCCTACGAGCAGTACTTC	CASRNPGEGGSYEQYF	TRBV2	-	-	TRBJ2-7
TGTGCCAGCAGGCCCACTAGCGGGAGGGCAGGGGAGCAGTTCTTC	CASRPTSGRAGEQFF	TRBV12-3/TRBV12-4	few	TRBD2	TRBJ2-1
TGTGCCAGCAGCCAATCATACAGGGGGTTGAACACTGAAGCTTTCTTT	CASSQSYRGLNTEAFF	TRBV3-1	-	TRBD1	TRBJ1-1
TGCAGCGGACGAACTAGCGGGAGGGCCGAGGCAGATACGCAGTATTTT	CSGRTSGRAEADTQYF	TRBV29-1	few	TRBD2	TRBJ2-3
TGTGCCATCAGTGAGAGGGGGACCGACAACAATGAGCAGTTCTTC	CAISERGTDNNEQFF	TRBV10-3	few	-	TRBJ2-1
TGCGCCAGCAGCCATCCTACTAGCGGGGGGACCTTTAGCTCCTACAATGAGCAGTTCTTC	CASSHPTSGGTFSSYNEQFF	TRBV4-1	few	TRBD2	TRBJ2-1
TGTGCCAGCAGCTCGTACGGGGTGAAAACAGATACGCAGTATTTT	CASSSYGVKTDTQYF	TRBV7-9	-	-	TRBJ2-3
TGCAGCGTTGGGGGGTACAGAGATGGCTACACCTTC	CSVGGYRDGYTF	TRBV29-1	many	-	TRBJ1-2
TGTGCCTGGAGTCATCTTCCGGGACTAGCGGGAAGATACAATGAGCAGTTCTTC	CAWSHLPGLAGRYNEQFF	TRBV30	few	TRBD2	TRBJ2-1
TGCGCCAGCAGCTTCGACAGGAGGCGAGTCGATGAGCAGTTCTTC	CASSFDRRRVDEQFF	TRBV5-1	-	-	TRBJ2-1
TGTGCCAGCAGCCCCCAAAGCGGGGCGACAGATACGCAGTATTTT	CASSPQSGATDTQYF	TRBV9	few	TRBD2	TRBJ2-3
TGTGCCAGCAGTGTAACGGGTCTTAGGGCCCAGTACTTC	CASSVTGLRAQYF	TRBV6-1	few	-	TRBJ2-5
TGTGCCAGCTCACCATGGTTTGACAGGCTGCATCCCTACGAGCAGTACTTC	CASSPWFDRLHPYEQYF	TRBV18	-	-	TRBJ2-7
TGTGCCAGCAGTTACGGGGACAAGACCTACGAGCAGTACTTC	CASSYGDKTYEQYF	TRBV6-6	-	-	TRBJ2-7
TGCAGTGCTAGAGATCAAGGGGACTCACCCCTCCACTTT	CSARDQGDSPLHF	TRBV20-1	-	-	TRBJ1-6
TGCAGTACTAGAGCAGACGTAGCGGGAGGGAAAAATGAGCAGTTCTTC	CSTRADVAGGKNEQFF	TRBV20-1	once	TRBD2	TRBJ2-1
TGCGCCAGCAGCTTCCGGGGGTTCCAAGAGACCCAGTACTTC	CASSFRGFQETQYF	TRBV5-1	-	-	TRBJ2-5
TGTGCCAGCAGCCAAGATCGAGGTTCAGGGGACTATGGCTACACCTTC	CASSQDRGSGDYGYTF	TRBV4-2	-	-	TRBJ1-2
TGTGCCACCAGCAGGGAGGGGGACTCCTACGAGCAGTACTTC	CATSREGDSYEQYF	TRBV15	few	-	TRBJ2-7
TGTGCCAGCAGCCAAGATGCCCCTGGCGGGGGTGGCAATGAGCAGTTCTTC	CASSQDAPGGGGNEQFF	TRBV4-2	few	TRBD2	TRBJ2-1
TGCAGTGCTTACACGACTCGGGGTGAGCAGTACTTC	CSAYTTRGEQYF	TRBV20-1	few	-	TRBJ2-7
TGTGCCAGCAGTCCCCCGGGGGTGGGAGGAAACACCATATATTTT	CASSPPGVGGNTIYF	TRBV6-6	-	-	TRBJ1-3
TGCGCCAGCAGCTCCGACAGGGGGCATGAGCAGTTCTTC	CASSSDRGHEQFF	TRBV5-1	-	TRBD1	TRBJ2-1
TGCAGTGCCCCTGACCGGGGAAGTGATGAAAAACTGTTTTTT	CSAPDRGSDEKLFF	TRBV20-1	-	-	TRBJ1-4
TGCAGTGCTAGAGCGATGGACTATGGCTACACCTTC	CSARAMDYGYTF	TRBV20-1	-	-	TRBJ1-2
TGCAGCGTTGACCCGGACAGGGAGGGTAGGGCAGATACGCAGTATTTT	CSVDPDREGRADTQYF	TRBV29-1	-	-	TRBJ2-3
TGTGCCAGCAGCTGGGCGGGACTAGCGGGTAGAAATGAGCAGTTCTTC	CASSWAGLAGRNEQFF	TRBV7-2	few	TRBD2	TRBJ2-1
TGCAGCGCCACCGGGACAGGGGTGGTTGGCTACACCTTC	CSATGTGVVGYTF	TRBV29-1	many	TRBD1	TRBJ1-2
TGTGCCAGCAGCTTAGGGGGACCCTTAACAGATACGCAGTATTTT	CASSLGGPLTDTQYF	TRBV7-9	few	-	TRBJ2-3
TGTGCCAGCAGCCCGCTCAGTGGGAATGAGCAGTTCTTC	CASSPLSGNEQFF	TRBV7-6	-	-	TRBJ2-1
TGTGCCAGCAAGTCAGCCACAGATACGCAGTATTTT	CASKSATDTQYF	TRBV28	-	-	TRBJ2-3
TGTGCCAGCAGTCCGGGAGTCAGGTCTGGGGCCAACGTCCTGACTTTC	CASSPGVRSGANVLTF	TRBV27	-	-	TRBJ2-6
TGTGCCAGTAGTACCTACCGAGAGGTGAATGAGCAGTTCTTC	CASSTYREVNEQFF	TRBV19	-	-	TRBJ2-1